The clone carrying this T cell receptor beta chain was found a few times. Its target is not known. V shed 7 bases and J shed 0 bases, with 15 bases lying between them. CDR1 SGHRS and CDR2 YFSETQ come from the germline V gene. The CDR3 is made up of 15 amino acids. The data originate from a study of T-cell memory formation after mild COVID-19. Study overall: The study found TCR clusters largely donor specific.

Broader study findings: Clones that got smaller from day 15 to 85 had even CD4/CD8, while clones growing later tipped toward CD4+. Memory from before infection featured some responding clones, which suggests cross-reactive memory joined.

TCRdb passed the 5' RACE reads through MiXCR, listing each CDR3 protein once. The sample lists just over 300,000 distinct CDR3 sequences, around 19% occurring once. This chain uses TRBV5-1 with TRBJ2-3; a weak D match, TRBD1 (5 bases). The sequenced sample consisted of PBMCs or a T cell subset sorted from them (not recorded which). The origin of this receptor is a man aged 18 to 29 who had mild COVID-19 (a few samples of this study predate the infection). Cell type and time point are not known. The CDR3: CASSIDSSSTDTQYF. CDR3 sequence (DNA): TGCGCCAGCTCCATCGACAGTTCTAGCACAGATACGCAGTATTTT.